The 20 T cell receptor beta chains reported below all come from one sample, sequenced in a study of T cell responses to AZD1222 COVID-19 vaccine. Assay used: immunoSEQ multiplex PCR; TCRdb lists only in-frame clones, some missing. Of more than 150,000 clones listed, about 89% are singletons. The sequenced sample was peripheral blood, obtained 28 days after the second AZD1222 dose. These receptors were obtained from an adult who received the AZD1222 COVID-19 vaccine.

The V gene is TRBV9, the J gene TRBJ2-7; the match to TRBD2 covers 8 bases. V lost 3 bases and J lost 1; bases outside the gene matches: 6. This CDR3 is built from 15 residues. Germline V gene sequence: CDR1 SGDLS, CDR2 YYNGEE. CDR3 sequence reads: CASSGPERGSYEQYF. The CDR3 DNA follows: TGTGCCAGCAGCGGACCTGAGCGGGGGTCCTACGAGCAGTACTTC.

In nucleotides, the CDR3 is TGTGCCAGCAGTTACCTGCAGATCAATCAGCCCCAGCATTTT. It translates to CASSYLQINQPQHF. The rearrangement uses TRBV6-5 and TRBJ1-5, with D unclear. The germline CDR1 and CDR2 sequences are MNHEY and SVGAGI. This CDR3 is 14 amino acids long. Deletions cut 2 bases from V and 3 bases from J, with 8 bases between.

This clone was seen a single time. CDR3 loop: CATSRDPRVLEKLFF. The CDR3 nucleotides read TGTGCCACCAGCAGAGATCCAAGGGTCCTGGAAAAACTGTTTTTT. The chain joins TRBV15 to TRBJ1-4, with unresolved D. This CDR3 is built from 15 residues. Germline loops: CDR1 LNHNV, CDR2 YYDKDF (reference sequence). V lost 0 bases and J lost 8, with 13 bases in between.

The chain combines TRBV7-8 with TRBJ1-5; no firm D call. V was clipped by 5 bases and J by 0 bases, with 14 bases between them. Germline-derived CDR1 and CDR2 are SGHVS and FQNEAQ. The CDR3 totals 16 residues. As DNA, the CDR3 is TGTGCCAGCAGCCCGCGGTCAGGCAATAGCAATCAGCCCCAGCATTTT. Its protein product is CASSPRSGNSNQPQHF.

CDR3 sequence (DNA): TGTGCCAGCAGCTTCGGGGGGCCCTACGAGCAGTACTTC. Translation: CASSFGGPYEQYF. The J gene is TRBJ2-7, the V gene TRBV7-3, with a weak D call TRBD2 (7 bases). CDR3 size: 13 residues. V lost 3 bases to trimming and J lost 2 bases, with 8 bases between them. Germline V gene lookup returns CDR1 SGHTA and CDR2 FQGTGA.

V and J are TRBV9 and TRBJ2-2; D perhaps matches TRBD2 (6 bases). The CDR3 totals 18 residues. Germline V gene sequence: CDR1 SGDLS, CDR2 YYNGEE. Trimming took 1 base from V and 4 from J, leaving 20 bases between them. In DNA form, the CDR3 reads TGTGCCAGCAGCGTACCGTTTGGGACTCCTGGAAGCACCGGGGAGCTGTTTTTT. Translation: CASSVPFGTPGSTGELFF.

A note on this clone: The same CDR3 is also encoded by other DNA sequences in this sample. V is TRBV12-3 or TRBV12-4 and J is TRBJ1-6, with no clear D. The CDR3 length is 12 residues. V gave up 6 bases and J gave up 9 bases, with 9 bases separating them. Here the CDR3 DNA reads TGTGCCAGCAGCAGCCTTGGTTCACCCCTCCACTTT. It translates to CASSSLGSPLHF.

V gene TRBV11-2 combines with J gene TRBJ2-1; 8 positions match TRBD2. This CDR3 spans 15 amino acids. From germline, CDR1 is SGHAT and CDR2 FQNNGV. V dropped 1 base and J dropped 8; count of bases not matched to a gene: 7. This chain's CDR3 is CASSLVSGSAHEQFF. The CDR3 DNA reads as TGTGCCAGCAGCTTAGTGAGCGGGAGTGCCCATGAGCAGTTCTTC.

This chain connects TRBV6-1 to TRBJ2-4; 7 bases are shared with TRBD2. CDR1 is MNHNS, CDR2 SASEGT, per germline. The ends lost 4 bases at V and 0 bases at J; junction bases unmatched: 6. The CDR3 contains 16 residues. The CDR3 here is CASSGGGGLAKNIQYF. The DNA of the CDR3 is TGTGCCAGCAGTGGGGGGGGAGGGCTAGCCAAAAACATTCAGTACTTC.

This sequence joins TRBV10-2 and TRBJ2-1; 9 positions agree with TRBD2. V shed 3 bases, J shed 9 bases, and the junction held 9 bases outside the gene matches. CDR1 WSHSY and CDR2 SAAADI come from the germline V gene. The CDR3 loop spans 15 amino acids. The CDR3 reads CASSERAGGPTEQFF. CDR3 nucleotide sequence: TGCGCCAGCAGTGAACGTGCGGGAGGGCCGACTGAGCAGTTCTTC.

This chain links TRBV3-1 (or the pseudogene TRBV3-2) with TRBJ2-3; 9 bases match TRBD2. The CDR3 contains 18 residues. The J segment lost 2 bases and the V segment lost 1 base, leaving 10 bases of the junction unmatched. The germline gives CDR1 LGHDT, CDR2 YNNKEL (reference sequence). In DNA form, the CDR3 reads TGTGCCAGCAGCCAAGGTCTTAGCGGGAGTGGGGCCACAGATACGCAGTATTTT. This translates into CASSQGLSGSGATDTQYF.

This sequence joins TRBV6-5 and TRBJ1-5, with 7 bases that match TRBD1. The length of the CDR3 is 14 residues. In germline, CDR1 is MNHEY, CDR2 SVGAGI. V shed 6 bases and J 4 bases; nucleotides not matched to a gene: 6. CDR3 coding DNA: TGTGCCAGCAGCCGGGACAGTGGTAATCAGCCCCAGCATTTT. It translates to CASSRDSGNQPQHF.

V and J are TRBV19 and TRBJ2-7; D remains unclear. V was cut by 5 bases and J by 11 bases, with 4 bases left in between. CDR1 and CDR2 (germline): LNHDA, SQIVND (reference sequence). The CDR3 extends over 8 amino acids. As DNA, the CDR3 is TGTGCCAGTAGTCCGAAGTACTTC. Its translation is CASSPKYF.

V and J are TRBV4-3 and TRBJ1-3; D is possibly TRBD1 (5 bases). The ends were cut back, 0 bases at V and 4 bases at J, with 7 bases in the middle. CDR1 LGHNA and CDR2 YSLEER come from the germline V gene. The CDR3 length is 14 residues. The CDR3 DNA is TGCGCCAGCAGCCAAGAGGGGACCGGAAACACCATATATTTT. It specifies CASSQEGTGNTIYF.

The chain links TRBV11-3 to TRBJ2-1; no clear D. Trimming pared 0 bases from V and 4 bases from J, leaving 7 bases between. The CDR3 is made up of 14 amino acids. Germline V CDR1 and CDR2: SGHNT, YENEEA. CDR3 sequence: CASSLEGSYNEQFF. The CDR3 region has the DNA TGTGCCAGCAGCTTAGAAGGCAGTTACAATGAGCAGTTCTTC.

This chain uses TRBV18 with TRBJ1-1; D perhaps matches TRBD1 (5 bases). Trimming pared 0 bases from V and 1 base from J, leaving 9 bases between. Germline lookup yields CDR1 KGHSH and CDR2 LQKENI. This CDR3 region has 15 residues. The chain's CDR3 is CASSPPLGGNTEAFF. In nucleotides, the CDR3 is TGTGCCAGCTCACCACCGTTGGGGGGGAACACTGAAGCTTTCTTT. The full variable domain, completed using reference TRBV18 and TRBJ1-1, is NAGVMQNPRHLVRRRGQEARLRCSPMKGHSHVYWYRQLPEEGLKFMVYLQKENIIDESGMPKERFSAEFPKEGPSILRIQQVVRGDSAAYFCASSPPLGGNTEAFFGQGTRLTVV.

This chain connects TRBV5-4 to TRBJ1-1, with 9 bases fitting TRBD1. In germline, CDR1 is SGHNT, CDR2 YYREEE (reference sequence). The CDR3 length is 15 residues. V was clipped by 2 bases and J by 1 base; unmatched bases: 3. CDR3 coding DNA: TGTGCCAGCAGCTTACAGGGGGCTGGGAACACTGAAGCTTTCTTT. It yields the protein CASSLQGAGNTEAFF.

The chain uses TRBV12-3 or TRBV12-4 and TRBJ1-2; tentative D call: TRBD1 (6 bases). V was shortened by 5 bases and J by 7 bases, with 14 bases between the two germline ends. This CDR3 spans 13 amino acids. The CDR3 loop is CASSLRTDRGYTF. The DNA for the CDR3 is TGTGCCAGCAGTCTAAGGACAGACCGTGGCTACACCTTC.

CDR3: CASSQDGRYTGNTIYF. DNA for the CDR3: TGTGCCAGCAGCCAAGATGGGAGATACACTGGAAACACCATATATTTT. The chain couples TRBV3-1 (or the pseudogene TRBV3-2) to TRBJ1-3, with D hard to call. V gave up 0 bases and J gave up 2 bases, with 11 bases separating them. The CDR3 is made up of 16 amino acids. CDR1 is LGHDT, CDR2 YNNKEL, per germline (reference sequence).

This CDR3 is CASSLDINYGYTF. CDR3 sequence (DNA): TGTGCCAGCAGCTTAGACATAAACTATGGCTACACCTTC. The chain is built from TRBV7-2 and TRBJ1-2, with D unclear. The V gene lost 1 base and the J gene lost 2 bases, with 5 bases spanning the gap. The CDR3 spans 13 residues. Germline CDR1 reads SGHTA; CDR2 reads FQGNSA.